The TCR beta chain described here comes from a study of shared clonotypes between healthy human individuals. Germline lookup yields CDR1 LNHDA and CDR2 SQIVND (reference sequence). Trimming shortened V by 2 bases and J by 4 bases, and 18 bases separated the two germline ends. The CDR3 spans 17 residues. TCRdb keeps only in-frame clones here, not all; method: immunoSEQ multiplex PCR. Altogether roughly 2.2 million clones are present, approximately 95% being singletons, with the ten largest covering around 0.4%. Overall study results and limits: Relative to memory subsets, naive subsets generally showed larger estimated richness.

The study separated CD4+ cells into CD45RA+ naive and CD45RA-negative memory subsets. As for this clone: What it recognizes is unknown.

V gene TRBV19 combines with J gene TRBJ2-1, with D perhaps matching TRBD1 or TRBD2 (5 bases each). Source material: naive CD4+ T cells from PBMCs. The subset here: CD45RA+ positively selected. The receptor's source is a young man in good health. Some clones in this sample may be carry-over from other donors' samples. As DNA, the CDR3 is TGTGCCAGTAGTATAAAAGAAGTGGGGACGGATTACAATGAGCAGTTCTTC. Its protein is CASSIKEVGTDYNEQFF. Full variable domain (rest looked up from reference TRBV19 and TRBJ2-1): DGGITQSPKYLFRKEGQNVTLSCEQNLNHDAMYWYRQDPGQGLRLIYYSQIVNDFQKGDIAEGYSVSREKKESFPLTVTSAQKNPTAFYLCASSIKEVGTDYNEQFFGPGTRLTVL.